The rows below give T cell receptor beta chains drawn from one sample of a study of shared clonotypes between healthy human individuals. The data were produced by immunoSEQ multiplex PCR, yet TCRdb's version contains in-frame clones alone and is incomplete. The table includes around 2,000,000 clones, about 95% detected once. The source material was naive CD8+ T cells sorted from blood. The receptor source for this set is a man between 18 and 35 years old in good health. Each CDR3 is given with its conserved first and last residue. Each record gives: clone size, D gene, J gene, V gene, CDR3 protein, CDR3 DNA. D genes are given only for firm matches. A row's size may be missing; if present it is once, few, many or a size class.

.	.	TRBJ1-6	TRBV15	CATSRGGTLGSPLHF	TGTGCCACCAGCAGAGGAGGGACCCTCGGTTCACCCCTCCACTTT
.	TRBD1	TRBJ2-5	TRBV6-6	CASSSGQDEETQYF	TGTGCCAGCAGTTCGGGACAGGATGAAGAGACCCAGTACTTC
.	TRBD1	TRBJ1-5	TRBV19	CASGTGKQPQHF	TGTGCCAGCGGGACAGGGAAACAGCCCCAGCATTTT
.	TRBD2	TRBJ2-1	TRBV2	CASSGPLGLAGELSYNEQFF	TGTGCCAGCAGTGGTCCCCTAGGACTAGCGGGAGAGCTCTCTTACAATGAGCAGTTCTTC
once	.	TRBJ2-5	TRBV4-1	CASSPRGPKIQETQYF	TGCGCCAGCAGCCCGAGGGGACCGAAGATTCAAGAGACCCAGTACTTC
.	TRBD2	TRBJ2-5	TRBV29-1	CSAQGLEETQYF	TGCAGCGCCCAGGGACTAGAAGAGACCCAGTACTTC
.	TRBD1	TRBJ1-5	TRBV28	CASSRTGVGDQPQHF	TGTGCCAGCAGTCGGACAGGCGTGGGGGATCAGCCCCAGCATTTT
few	.	TRBJ2-7	TRBV29-1	CSVDQGSEQYF	TGCAGCGTTGACCAGGGATCCGAGCAGTACTTC
.	.	TRBJ2-7	TRBV27	CASSLYPGGPYEQYF	TGTGCCAGCAGTTTATACCCAGGTGGGCCCTACGAGCAGTACTTC
.	.	TRBJ1-6	TRBV5-1	CASRGVPYNSPLHF	TGCGCCAGCAGGGGGGTTCCGTATAATTCACCCCTCCACTTT
.	.	TRBJ2-3	TRBV2	CASRARQVPSTDTQYF	TGTGCCAGCAGAGCACGACAGGTTCCTAGCACAGATACGCAGTATTTT
.	.	TRBJ2-2	TRBV11-2	CASSYYDITGELFF	TGTGCCAGCAGCTACTACGATATTACCGGGGAGCTGTTTTTT
.	.	TRBJ2-3	TRBV5-1	CASSLGPEFQGTDTQYF	TGCGCCAGCAGCTTGGGGCCGGAGTTCCAAGGCACAGATACGCAGTATTTT
.	.	TRBJ2-3	TRBV28	CASSFAKGRTDTQYF	TGTGCCAGCAGTTTCGCGAAGGGACGCACAGATACGCAGTATTTT
.	TRBD2	TRBJ2-5	TRBV27	CASSYIGGGQETQYF	TGTGCCAGCAGTTATATTGGGGGGGGTCAAGAGACCCAGTACTTC
.	.	TRBJ1-3	TRBV6-9	CARGPSSGNTIYF	TGTGCCAGGGGACCTAGCTCTGGAAACACCATATATTTT
.	.	TRBJ2-7	TRBV7-9	CASSLVLSPYEQYF	TGTGCCAGCAGCTTAGTCCTTTCCCCCTACGAGCAGTACTTC
.	TRBD2	TRBJ2-7	TRBV11-2	CASSPDGLSGGTYEQYF	TGTGCCAGCAGCCCGGACGGCCTCAGCGGGGGAACCTACGAGCAGTACTTC
.	TRBD1	TRBJ1-1	TRBV6-5	CASSYGDSDTEAFF	TGTGCCAGCAGTTATGGGGACAGCGACACTGAAGCTTTCTTT
.	TRBD1	TRBJ1-6	TRBV19	CASSRGTGKIYNSPLHF	TGTGCCAGTAGTCGAGGGACAGGGAAAATATATAATTCACCCCTCCACTTT
.	TRBD2	TRBJ2-7	TRBV27	CASSQIAGGLYEQYF	TGTGCCAGCAGTCAAATAGCGGGGGGGCTCTACGAGCAGTACTTC
.	.	TRBJ1-2	TRBV14	CASSQRHNGYTF	TGTGCCAGCAGCCAGAGACACAATGGCTACACCTTC
.	.	TRBJ1-3	TRBV7-6	CASSAGWGGSGNTIYF	TGTGCCAGCAGCGCCGGTTGGGGGGGCTCTGGAAACACCATATATTTT
.	TRBD1	TRBJ1-4	TRBV6-5	CASMGQGNEKLFF	TGTGCCAGCATGGGACAGGGAAATGAAAAACTGTTTTTT
.	TRBD1	TRBJ2-7	TRBV15	CATSTSGQGEPYEQYF	TGTGCCACCTCTACGTCGGGACAGGGGGAGCCCTACGAGCAGTACTTC
once	TRBD2	TRBJ2-7	TRBV5-6	CASSLDSGPSYEQYF	TGTGCCAGCAGCTTGGATAGCGGGCCATCCTACGAGCAGTACTTC
once	.	TRBJ1-2	TRBV7-9	CASSSPDRYGYTF	TGTGCCAGCAGCTCTCCGGACAGATATGGCTACACCTTC
.	TRBD2	TRBJ2-7	TRBV30	CAWSLGLAGTYEQYF	TGTGCCTGGAGTTTGGGACTAGCGGGGACCTACGAGCAGTACTTC
once	TRBD1	TRBJ1-1	TRBV5-4	CASSPPDRVTEAFF	TGTGCCAGCAGCCCTCCGGACAGGGTCACTGAAGCTTTCTTT
.	.	TRBJ1-3	TRBV7-6	CASSLFWGKTDTIYF	TGTGCCAGCAGCTTATTCTGGGGGAAGACAGACACCATATATTTT
.	.	TRBJ2-5	TRBV7-9	CASSSLPAETQYF	TGTGCCAGCAGCTCCCTTCCAGCGGAGACCCAGTACTTC
few	TRBD1	TRBJ2-7	TRBV30	CAFSTDRGYEQYF	TGTGCCTTCTCTACGGACAGGGGATACGAGCAGTACTTC
.	.	TRBJ2-7	TRBV11-2	CASSSSAGVAYEQYF	TGTGCCAGCAGCTCATCTGCCGGGGTTGCCTACGAGCAGTACTTC
.	.	TRBJ2-7	TRBV6-1	CASREGISYEQYF	TGTGCCAGCAGAGAAGGCATCTCCTACGAGCAGTACTTC
.	.	TRBJ2-1	TRBV18	CASSPEDAYNEQFF	TGTGCCAGCTCACCGGAGGACGCATACAATGAGCAGTTCTTC
.	.	TRBJ1-4	TRBV5-1	CASSLGPPWDEKLFF	TGCGCCAGCAGCCTGGGGCCACCCTGGGATGAAAAACTGTTTTTT